What follows describes a single TCR beta chain. The data were obtained in a study of blood T cell repertoires in COVID-19. Study information: PBMCs, B-cell-depleted T cells, or T cells were the source of the cDNA or gDNA that made up the material.

Measured with immunoSEQ multiplex PCR; TCRdb has only the in-frame clones, and not every one. The sample shows a few hundred thousand clones, around 91% of them seen only once. The Seattle patients joined while their infection was active and were tracked longitudinally afterward. The CDR3 totals 14 residues. The V and J ends lost 5 bases and 3 bases, in that order; junction bases with no gene match: 4. Germline assignment: CDR1 SGHTA and CDR2 FQGNSA. Sequencing was done on a sample of peripheral blood. The chain links TRBV7-2 to TRBJ2-3; 8 positions match TRBD2. This TCR came from a woman aged 40 to 55 with COVID-19, enrolled during active disease. CDR3 amino acids: CASSPRGGTDTQYF. The CDR3 DNA reads TGTGCCAGCAGCCCCCGGGGGGGAACAGATACGCAGTATTTT.